This T cell receptor beta chain emerged from a study of cytomegalovirus exposure and HLA in healthy donors. PCR used 60 Vbeta primers and 13 Jbeta primers. Sequencing was performed with immunoSEQ multiplex PCR; in TCRdb, only in-frame clones are kept and a portion is missing. This table has 100,000 to 150,000 clones, more than 65% appearing once. CDR1 is SGHDT and CDR2 is YYEEEE in the germline V gene. The V end lost 0 bases, the J end lost 2 bases, and 14 bases lay between the germline ends. The CDR3 has 16 amino acids. Material: PBMCs. The chain links TRBV5-6 to TRBJ1-2; D gene ambiguous. This TCR was recovered from a man aged 18 to 30 in good health and CMV-seropositive. The CDR3 reads CASSLGHTPINYGYTF. CDR3 bases: TGTGCCAGCAGCTTGGGACATACCCCGATAAACTATGGCTACACCTTC.